Below, 18 T cell receptor beta chains from the same sample are listed, as sequenced in a study of PD-L1 blockade in urothelial cancer. TCRdb's copy holds only in-frame clones and misses some; the assay was immunoSEQ multiplex PCR. The table records tens of thousands of clones, roughly 82% of them present only once. The sample was PBMCs, taken around atezolizumab (anti-PD-L1) treatment. All receptors derive from a man between 65 and 85 years old with urothelial cancer.

The CDR3: CASSVGLAGVYEQYF. Written as DNA, the CDR3 is TGTGCCAGCAGCGTAGGACTAGCGGGAGTCTACGAGCAGTACTTC. The chain links TRBV9 to TRBJ2-7; 12 bases align to TRBD2. The germline gives CDR1 SGDLS, CDR2 YYNGEE. The V segment lost 0 bases and the J segment 3 bases; nucleotides outside the gene matches: 1. There are 15 residues in the CDR3.

The J gene is TRBJ2-1, the V gene TRBV19; 7 positions match TRBD1. Germline values: CDR1 LNHDA, CDR2 SQIVND (reference sequence). The ends lost 4 bases at V and 3 bases at J; junction bases unmatched: 9. This CDR3 spans 16 amino acids. CDR3 loop: CASSTRRDRYYNEQFF. CDR3 sequence (DNA): TGTGCCAGTAGTACGCGCCGGGACAGATACTACAATGAGCAGTTCTTC. Full variable domain (remainder filled in from reference TRBV19 and TRBJ2-1): DGGITQSPKYLFRKEGQNVTLSCEQNLNHDAMYWYRQDPGQGLRLIYYSQIVNDFQKGDIAEGYSVSREKKESFPLTVTSAQKNPTAFYLCASSTRRDRYYNEQFFGPGTRLTVL.

DNA of the CDR3: TGTGCCAGTAGTATAATGTCAGGGATGAACACCGGGGAGCTGTTTTTT. Encoded protein: CASSIMSGMNTGELFF. The rearrangement links TRBV19 to TRBJ2-2, with D tentatively TRBD1 (5 bases). Trimming took off 2 bases at V and 1 base at J, with 11 bases between the two ends. Germline CDR1 reads LNHDA; CDR2 reads SQIVND (reference sequence). This CDR3 has 16 residues. Using reference TRBV19 and TRBJ2-2 for the parts outside the CDR3, the full variable domain is DGGITQSPKYLFRKEGQNVTLSCEQNLNHDAMYWYRQDPGQGLRLIYYSQIVNDFQKGDIAEGYSVSREKKESFPLTVTSAQKNPTAFYLCASSIMSGMNTGELFFGEGSRLTVL.

V gene TRBV7-2 combines with J gene TRBJ2-1, with 8 bases that match TRBD2. After removal of 2 bases from V and 0 bases from J, the junction contained 12 bases not matched to a gene. Germline CDR1 SGHTA, CDR2 FQGNSA. This CDR3 comprises 19 residues. The CDR3 loop reads CASSLKEWPGGGSYNEQFF. CDR3 in DNA: TGTGCCAGCAGCTTAAAAGAGTGGCCGGGAGGGGGCTCCTACAATGAGCAGTTCTTC.

This rearrangement joins TRBV19 to TRBJ2-2; D perhaps matches TRBD2 (6 bases). The V and J ends lost 3 bases and 6 bases respectively, with 11 bases between them. The V gene's germline CDR1 is LNHDA and CDR2 SQIVND (reference sequence). The CDR3 extends over 14 amino acids. The CDR3 sequence: CASSIGRLAGELFF. The CDR3 DNA reads as TGTGCCAGTAGTATCGGGCGACTAGCCGGGGAGCTGTTTTTT.

The chain couples TRBV2 to TRBJ2-5; 8 positions match TRBD2. The CDR3 runs to 14 residues. CDR1 is SNHLY and CDR2 is FYNNEI in the germline V gene. V lost 10 bases, J lost 4 bases, and 11 bases stayed unmatched. CDR3 coding DNA: TGTGCCACCGTTTCGGGGAGCGGGAGAGAGACCCAGTACTTC. It yields the protein CATVSGSGRETQYF.

V and J are TRBV2 and TRBJ1-4; D is unclear. The CDR3 totals 13 residues. Germline CDR1 reads SNHLY; CDR2 reads FYNNEI. V gave up 8 bases and J gave up 8 bases, with 15 bases separating them. Written as DNA, the CDR3 is TGTGCCAGCGAATACTCTGAGGGAGAAAAACTGTTTTTT. It yields the protein CASEYSEGEKLFF. The entire variable domain, with the rest obtained from reference TRBV2 and TRBJ1-4, is as follows: EPEVTQTPSHQVTQMGQEVILRCVPISNHLYFYWYRQILGQKVEFLVSFYNNEISEKSEIFDDQFSVERPDGSNFTLKIRSTKLEDSAMYFCASEYSEGEKLFFGSGTQLSVL.

This clone turned up a few times. This chain joins TRBV12-5 and TRBJ1-1; 7 positions agree with TRBD1. Per the germline V gene, CDR1 is LGHNT and CDR2 is FRNRAP. V was pared by 4 bases and J by 7 bases, with 6 bases of the junction left unmatched. This CDR3 has 13 residues. DNA of the CDR3: TGTGCTAGTGGTTCCAGGGGGACGGGTGAAGCTTTCTTT. Protein: CASGSRGTGEAFF.

The chain carries TRBV28 and TRBJ1-1; D might be TRBD1 (5 bases). Germline values: CDR1 MDHEN, CDR2 SYDVKM. Trimming stripped 6 bases from V and 3 bases from J, with 17 bases between. The CDR3 length is 15 residues. The DNA for the CDR3 is TGTGCCAGCAGCCCTCATCGGGGAGGGGACACTGAAGCTTTCTTT. Its protein is CASSPHRGGDTEAFF.

The CDR3 region has the DNA TGCAGCGTTGTCGGACAGGTTGAAGCTTTCTTT. Residues: CSVVGQVEAFF. This chain uses TRBV29-1 with TRBJ1-1; TRBD1 agrees at 7 bases. The CDR3 spans 11 residues. Trimming cost V 4 bases and J 7 bases; bases outside gene matches: 3. Germline CDR1 reads SQVTM; CDR2 reads ANQGSEA.

This clone appeared a few times. The rearrangement uses TRBV15 and TRBJ1-1; a possible D gene is TRBD1 (6 bases). The CDR3 has 13 amino acids. Trimming removed 9 bases from V and 6 bases from J, with 17 bases in between. The germline gives CDR1 LNHNV, CDR2 YYDKDF (reference sequence). The CDR3: CATTTTGDPEAFF. Here the CDR3 DNA reads TGTGCCACTACGACGACAGGAGACCCTGAAGCTTTCTTT.

The chain uses TRBV19 and TRBJ2-1; D may be TRBD1 (5 bases). The CDR3 has 15 amino acids. The germline gives CDR1 LNHDA, CDR2 SQIVND (reference sequence). V gave up 5 bases and J gave up 8 bases, with 19 bases separating them. CDR3 loop: CASSYSGRAGDEQFF. CDR3 nucleotide sequence: TGTGCCAGTAGTTACTCGGGCAGGGCCGGCGATGAGCAGTTCTTC.

The rearrangement joins TRBV4-1 to TRBJ2-5; TRBD1 might be the D (6 bases). Germline V gives CDR1 MGHRA, CDR2 YSYEKL. CDR3 size: 17 residues. V lost 4 bases and J lost 5, with 23 bases in between. In nucleotides, the CDR3 is TGCGCCAGCAGCCTGGGGGCCCGCTCTAGCTTGCTGGAGACCCAGTACTTC. It translates to CASSLGARSSLLETQYF.

This clone was detected only once. CDR3 region: CASRGDRVGNTEAFF. The CDR3 coding sequence is TGTGCCAGCAGGGGTGACAGGGTGGGGAACACTGAAGCTTTCTTT. V and J are TRBV6-1 and TRBJ1-1; 7 positions match TRBD1. The length of the CDR3 is 15 residues. V was clipped by 6 bases and J by 1 base; unmatched bases: 8. Germline CDR1 and CDR2: MNHNS and SASEGT.

This chain connects TRBV11-3 to TRBJ2-3, with D tentatively TRBD2 (6 bases). The CDR3 totals 17 residues. CDR1 and CDR2 from the germline V gene are SGHNT and YENEEA. Trimming took off 1 base at V and 0 bases at J, with 14 bases between the two ends. The CDR3 reads CASSLGALATSTDTQYF. The CDR3 DNA follows: TGTGCCAGCAGCTTAGGGGCCCTAGCGACTAGCACAGATACGCAGTATTTT.

The chain recombines TRBV27 with TRBJ2-7; 11 bases fit TRBD2. The CDR3 spans 17 residues. Losses at the gene ends were 2 bases for V and 5 bases for J; bases not matched to a gene: 11. Germline assignment: CDR1 MNHEY and CDR2 SMNVEV (reference sequence). The CDR3 bases are TGTGCCAGCAGTTTAACTAGCGGGGGATATGAGGGTAACGAGCAGTACTTC. As protein: CASSLTSGGYEGNEQYF.

This chain links TRBV19 with TRBJ2-3; 8 bases agree with TRBD2. J was trimmed by 2 bases and V by 6 bases; bases with no gene match: 7. Germline values: CDR1 LNHDA, CDR2 SQIVND (reference sequence). The CDR3 has 15 amino acids. The CDR3 spells CASRPGLGVTDTQYF. The CDR3 coding sequence is TGTGCCAGTAGGCCGGGACTAGGGGTCACAGATACGCAGTATTTT.

The rearrangement uses TRBV5-1 and TRBJ1-1, with D possibly being TRBD1 (6 bases). Deletions cut 0 bases from V and 6 bases from J, with 15 bases between. The length of the CDR3 is 15 residues. The V gene's germline CDR1 is SGHRS and CDR2 YFSETQ. This CDR3 reads CASSLEATGLAEAFF. The CDR3, as DNA: TGCGCCAGCAGCTTGGAGGCTACAGGGTTGGCTGAAGCTTTCTTT.